Each of the 29 T cell receptor beta chains below was sequenced from the same sample in a study of shared clonotypes between healthy human individuals. TCRdb keeps only in-frame clones here, not all; method: immunoSEQ multiplex PCR. Among approximately 320,000 clones listed, roughly 87% were seen once. Input material: memory CD8+ T cells sorted from blood. Stated subset: CD45RO+ cells pooled with CCR7-negative TemRA cells. The receptors were gathered from a man aged 18 to 30 in good health.

The gene calls are TRBV6-5 and TRBJ1-6, with D unclear. The germline CDR1 and CDR2 sequences are MNHEY and SVGAGI. The V gene lost 6 bases and the J gene lost 14 bases, with 17 bases spanning the gap. The CDR3 is 13 residues long. The CDR3 loop is CASSDMDQKTLHF. CDR3 sequence (DNA): TGTGCCAGCAGCGATATGGACCAGAAGACCCTCCACTTT.

This chain joins TRBV18 and TRBJ1-6; the D gene is possibly TRBD1 (6 bases). CDR1 is KGHSH and CDR2 is LQKENI in the germline V gene. V lost 4 bases and J lost 5, with 15 bases in between. CDR3 size: 16 residues. Here the CDR3 DNA reads TGTGCCAGCTCACGGATCAGGGGTCACGATAATTCACCCCTCCACTTT. Translated: CASSRIRGHDNSPLHF.

The chain links TRBV28 to TRBJ1-2; D gene unclear. CDR1 and CDR2 from the germline V gene are MDHEN and SYDVKM. The CDR3 covers 13 residues. V was cut by 5 bases and J by 2 bases, with 9 bases left in between. For the CDR3, the DNA is TGTGCCAGCAGTCCCGGAGAAAACTATGGCTACACCTTC. Translating it yields CASSPGENYGYTF.

The chain joins TRBV6-1 to TRBJ2-1, with D hard to call. Germline values: CDR1 MNHNS, CDR2 SASEGT. The V end lost 7 bases, the J end lost 8 bases, and 18 bases lay between the germline ends. The CDR3 spans 14 residues. As DNA, the CDR3 is TGTGCCAGCACTCTTAAGAGAAGGGCGGATGAGCAGTTCTTC. Its translation: CASTLKRRADEQFF.

The gene calls are TRBV27 and TRBJ1-4; a weak D match, TRBD1 (5 bases). The CDR3 contains 14 residues. Trimming stripped 1 base from V and 3 bases from J, with 6 bases between. CDR1 is MNHEY and CDR2 is SMNVEV in the germline V gene (reference sequence). Here the CDR3 reads CASSLLGANEKLFF. The DNA of the CDR3 is TGTGCCAGCAGTTTATTAGGGGCTAATGAAAAACTGTTTTTT.

V gene TRBV2 combines with J gene TRBJ2-3; 11 bases are shared with TRBD2. Germline values: CDR1 SNHLY, CDR2 FYNNEI. The trim removed 5 bases at V and 2 bases at J, leaving 3 bases unmatched. The CDR3 totals 15 residues. The CDR3 sequence is CASSPSGGLTDTQYF. The DNA for the CDR3 is TGTGCCAGCAGTCCTAGCGGGGGGCTCACAGATACGCAGTATTTT.

The J gene is TRBJ2-5, the V gene TRBV5-1, with D tentatively TRBD2 (6 bases). Germline CDR1 and CDR2: SGHRS and YFSETQ. The CDR3 covers 16 residues. V was trimmed by 0 bases and J by 2 bases, leaving 14 bases between them. The CDR3 coding sequence is TGCGCCAGCAGCTTGGTGGTGCGGGGTCTGCAAGAGACCCAGTACTTC. Translation gives CASSLVVRGLQETQYF.

The CDR3 DNA is TGTGCCAGCAGAACCGGGGGGACTAGCACAGATACGCAGTATTTT. It yields the protein CASRTGGTSTDTQYF. This chain joins TRBV27 and TRBJ2-3; 7 positions agree with TRBD2. Germline CDR1 MNHEY, CDR2 SMNVEV (reference sequence). The CDR3 loop spans 15 amino acids. With 6 bases clipped from V and 0 bases from J, the junction kept 6 bases outside the gene matches.

The chain employs TRBV27 and TRBJ2-3; 8 positions match TRBD1. The CDR3 runs 14 residues. V lost 6 bases to trimming and J lost 5 bases; unmatched junction nucleotides: 7. Germline V gives CDR1 MNHEY, CDR2 SMNVEV (reference sequence). The CDR3 sequence is CASRTGAIGDTQYF. In nucleotides, the CDR3 is TGTGCCAGCAGGACAGGGGCAATCGGAGATACGCAGTATTTT.

The rearrangement links TRBV11-2 to TRBJ2-3, with D possibly being TRBD2 (5 bases). The V gene's germline CDR1 is SGHAT and CDR2 FQNNGV. Trimming took 0 bases from V and 2 from J, leaving 12 bases between them. The CDR3 covers 16 residues. The CDR3 DNA reads TGTGCCAGCAGCTTAGATCCCCGGACTTACACAGATACGCAGTATTTT. Its translation is CASSLDPRTYTDTQYF. Together with reference TRBV11-2 and TRBJ2-3, the CDR3 gives the full variable domain: EAGVAQSPRYKIIEKRQSVAFWCNPISGHATLYWYQQILGQGPKLLIQFQNNGVVDDSQLPKDRFSAERLKGVDSTLKIQPAKLEDSAVYLCASSLDPRTYTDTQYFGPGTRLTVL.

This clone was picked up a small number of times. This sequence is one base from a far larger clone and is likely a read error. The gene calls are TRBV5-8 and TRBJ2-7; D gene uncertain. The germline V gene has CDR1 SGHTS and CDR2 YDEGEE. The CDR3 runs 10 residues. Trimming pared 5 bases from V and 3 bases from J, leaving 3 bases between. CDR3: CASRGYEQYF. CDR3 nucleotide sequence: TGTGCCAGCAGGGGCTACGAGCAGTACTTC.

The count of this clone is one. The chain has TRBV4-1 and TRBJ1-1; tentatively, D is TRBD1 (6 bases). The CDR3 sequence is 15 residues long. Germline assignment: CDR1 MGHRA and CDR2 YSYEKL. The V gene lost 3 bases and the J gene lost 0 bases, with 11 bases spanning the gap. The CDR3 region is CASSQTYRVNTEAFF. The CDR3 nucleotides read TGCGCCAGCAGCCAGACTTACAGGGTGAACACTGAAGCTTTCTTT.

The gene calls are TRBV4-1 and TRBJ2-5; no definite D call. CDR3 length equals 11 residues. Germline loops: CDR1 MGHRA, CDR2 YSYEKL. V was cut by 1 base and J by 6 bases, with 3 bases left in between. CDR3 sequence (DNA): TGCGCCAGCAGCCAAGGGAAGACCCAGTACTTC. Its translation: CASSQGKTQYF.

The sample holds one count of this clone. The V gene is TRBV5-4, the J gene TRBJ1-5; a weak D match, TRBD1 (6 bases). Germline-derived CDR1 and CDR2 are SGHNT and YYREEE (reference sequence). The CDR3 covers 13 residues. Trimming shortened V by 0 bases and J by 6 bases, and 7 bases separated the two germline ends. This CDR3 reads CASSLDRVQPQHF. The DNA for the CDR3 is TGTGCCAGCAGCTTGGACAGGGTTCAGCCCCAGCATTTT.

In its sample, this clone was seen a few times. DNA of the CDR3: TGTGCCAGCAGCTTGTGGCAGGAAAGTGAAAAACTGTTTTTT. This translates into CASSLWQESEKLFF. The rearrangement joins TRBV5-6 to TRBJ1-4; no firm D call. The V end lost 1 base, the J end lost 7 bases, and 11 bases lay between the germline ends. The CDR3 is 14 residues long. Germline assignment: CDR1 SGHDT and CDR2 YYEEEE.

The V and J genes are TRBV28 and TRBJ2-2, with 13 bases that match TRBD2. The CDR3 is 17 amino acids. V trimming: 3 bases; J trimming: 6 bases; junction bases outside the gene matches: 7. The germline V gene has CDR1 MDHEN and CDR2 SYDVKM. The CDR3 nucleotides are TGTGCCAGCAGTTTGTGGAGACTAGCGGGGGGCCCCGGGGAGCTGTTTTTT. This codes for CASSLWRLAGGPGELFF.

This CDR3 reads CASSFGLEQYEQYF. CDR3 nucleotide sequence: TGCGCCAGCAGCTTTGGACTAGAACAGTACGAGCAGTACTTC. The chain links TRBV4-1 to TRBJ2-7; 7 bases are shared with TRBD2. CDR1 is MGHRA, CDR2 YSYEKL, per germline. The V segment lost 5 bases and the J segment 4 bases; nucleotides outside the gene matches: 8. The CDR3 contains 14 residues.

This clone showed up just once. The chain recombines TRBV27 with TRBJ2-1; no reliable D call. Germline V gene data show CDR1 as MNHEY and CDR2 as SMNVEV (reference sequence). The CDR3 totals 14 residues. V lost 2 bases to trimming and J lost 5 bases, with 10 bases between them. The CDR3 DNA reads TGTGCCAGCAGTTTACGGCGGTGGGACAATGAGCAGTTCTTC. As protein: CASSLRRWDNEQFF.

This clone was detected once. This rearrangement joins TRBV6-5 to TRBJ2-5; 9 bases are a match to TRBD1. The CDR3 consists of 14 residues. Germline V CDR1 and CDR2: MNHEY, SVGAGI. V dropped 4 bases and J dropped 5; count of bases not matched to a gene: 5. CDR3 in DNA: TGTGCCAGCAGTTCCGGACAGGGGAAGGAGACCCAGTACTTC. It translates to CASSSGQGKETQYF.

The genes are TRBV14 and TRBJ1-2; D gene ambiguous. Per germline, CDR1 SGHDN and CDR2 FVKESK. Trimming left V 1 base short and J 3 bases short, with 6 bases between. The CDR3 runs 13 residues. The CDR3 region is CASSQVSYYGYTF. Written as DNA, the CDR3 is TGTGCCAGCAGCCAAGTTTCCTACTATGGCTACACCTTC.

The gene calls are TRBV30 and TRBJ2-1; 11 positions agree with TRBD1. CDR3 size: 14 residues. J was trimmed by 8 bases and V by 1 base; bases with no gene match: 4. Germline V gives CDR1 GTSNPN, CDR2 SVGIG (reference sequence). CDR3 residues: CAWSEGTGGYEQFF. The CDR3 nucleotides read TGTGCCTGGAGTGAAGGGACAGGGGGATATGAGCAGTTCTTC.

This chain links TRBV6-5 with TRBJ2-1; D remains ambiguous. CDR1 is MNHEY and CDR2 is SVGAGI in the germline V gene. The CDR3 covers 13 residues. V was clipped by 7 bases and J by 1 base, with 8 bases between them. This chain's CDR3 is CASTPGSYNEQFF. The CDR3 DNA follows: TGTGCCAGCACCCCCGGTTCCTACAATGAGCAGTTCTTC.

The rearrangement joins TRBV9 to TRBJ2-3; 7 positions agree with TRBD2. Germline CDR1 is SGDLS and CDR2 is YYNGEE. The CDR3 totals 16 residues. The ends lost 0 bases at V and 2 bases at J; junction bases unmatched: 6. The CDR3 bases are TGTGCCAGCAGCGTAGACGGGGGAGGGCCCACAGATACGCAGTATTTT. This encodes CASSVDGGGPTDTQYF.

About this clone itself: Within the sample, other DNA sequences also encode this same CDR3. The chain joins TRBV5-5 to TRBJ2-7; 8 bases fit TRBD1. In germline, CDR1 is SGHKS, CDR2 YYEKEE (reference sequence). The junction had 2 bases not matched to a gene; V was cut back by 0 bases and J by 0 bases. This CDR3 region has 15 residues. DNA for the CDR3: TGTGCCAGCAGCTTGGGGCAGGGGGCCTCCTACGAGCAGTACTTC. Translating gives CASSLGQGASYEQYF.

The CDR3: CAWGYEDSGHKQYF. The CDR3 bases are TGTGCCTGGGGGTATGAGGACAGCGGACATAAGCAGTACTTC. The chain is built from TRBV30 and TRBJ2-7; a possible D gene is TRBD1 (6 bases). From germline, CDR1 is GTSNPN and CDR2 SVGIG (reference sequence). Deletions cut 5 bases from V and 8 bases from J, with 22 bases between. The CDR3 is made up of 14 amino acids.

The rearrangement joins TRBV29-1 to TRBJ2-3, with a tentative D call TRBD1 (5 bases). The CDR3 is 16 amino acids. The V and J ends lost 6 bases and 8 bases respectively, with 27 bases between them. The germline CDR1 and CDR2 sequences are SQVTM and ANQGSEA. DNA for the CDR3: TGCAGCGTGGGTGGAGCGTACAGAACAGAACAGGTTACGCAGTATTTT. This gives the protein CSVGGAYRTEQVTQYF.

The genes are TRBV7-8 and TRBJ1-5; D may be TRBD1 (5 bases). The length of the CDR3 is 15 residues. The germline V and J ends were trimmed by 0 bases and 6 bases, with 12 bases remaining between them. Germline assignment: CDR1 SGHVS and CDR2 FQNEAQ. The CDR3 bases are TGTGCCAGCAGCTTAGCGGTAGGGGTGAGTCAGCCCCAGCATTTT. Translated: CASSLAVGVSQPQHF.

The rearrangement links TRBV29-1 to TRBJ2-1; no clear D gene. Germline CDR1 and CDR2: SQVTM and ANQGSEA. This CDR3 comprises 12 residues. Trimming stripped 1 base from V and 7 bases from J, with 8 bases between. DNA for the CDR3: TGCAGCGTTGAAGGAAATAGGAATGAGCAGTTCTTC. Amino acids: CSVEGNRNEQFF.

The table lists this clone with many counts. The rearrangement joins TRBV5-6 to TRBJ2-1; TRBD1 might be the D (5 bases). Germline V gene sequence: CDR1 SGHDT, CDR2 YYEEEE. This CDR3 is 13 amino acids long. Trimming pared 1 base from V and 10 bases from J, leaving 12 bases between. The CDR3: CASSLISGREQFF. CDR3 sequence (DNA): TGTGCCAGCAGCTTGATTTCAGGGCGGGAGCAGTTCTTC.